In its sample, the clone carrying this T cell receptor (beta chain) was seen once. The ends were cut back, 3 bases at V and 9 bases at J, with 18 bases in the middle. CDR3 length equals 15 residues. Germline CDR1 and CDR2: SGHRS and YFSETQ. The method was immunoSEQ multiplex PCR; TCRdb's version includes in-frame clones alone and lacks a portion of them. The sample has over 130,000 clones; about 83% are singletons. This sample is part of a study of blood T cell repertoires in COVID-19. V usage is TRBV5-1 and J usage is TRBJ2-2; D is possibly TRBD2 (6 bases). This clonotype was sampled from a man aged 50 or older with acute or convalescent COVID-19. Specimen: peripheral blood. CDR3 amino acids: CASSSEGPWMRELFF. The CDR3 coding sequence is TGCGCCAGCAGCTCGGAGGGGCCCTGGATGCGGGAGCTGTTTTTT.